This T cell receptor beta chain was sequenced in a study of shared clonotypes between healthy human individuals. Study donors comprised healthy, HIV-negative adults devoid of recent acute infection or vaccination. Produced via immunoSEQ multiplex PCR; TCRdb's table is partial and in-frame only. The sample comprises around 1,000,000 clones, approximately 75% of which are singletons, and roughly 0.9% rests with the top ten. Deletions cut 3 bases from V and 0 bases from J, with 9 bases between. Germline CDR1 and CDR2: MDHEN and SYDVKM. CDR3 size: 14 residues. Findings and limits, study-wide: It was expected that sequencing depth would affect clonotype sharing among donors.

As concerns this clone: Its target is unknown.

The material sequenced was memory CD4+ T cells from PBMCs. Subset specified: CD45RA-negative fraction. This rearrangement joins TRBV28 to TRBJ2-7; D is uncertain. The sequence was collected from a young man in good health. Some clones in this sample may be carry-over from other donors' samples. The DNA for the CDR3 is TGTGCCAGCAGTTTTAGGTATGGCTCCTACGAGCAGTACTTC. Protein sequence: CASSFRYGSYEQYF.